The rows below give T cell receptor beta chains drawn from one sample of a study of identical twins. TCRdb reanalysed the 5' RACE reads using MiXCR and keeps one entry per CDR3 protein. This repertoire shows more than 200,000 distinct CDR3 sequences, about a tenth found once; its top ten account for 5.1%. The sequenced sample consisted of memory (CD45RO+) T cells sorted from blood. Receptors originate from a woman under 30 in good health. Both conserved end residues are part of each CDR3. D genes are given only for firm matches. Only some rows state a clone size, as once, few, many or a class for expanded clones.

abundance: .; v_gene: TRBV2; d_gene: .; j_gene: TRBJ2-3; CDR3aa: CASKADTDTQYF; CDR3nt: TGTGCCAGCAAGGCGGACACAGATACGCAGTATTTT
abundance: .; v_gene: TRBV7-3; d_gene: TRBD2; j_gene: TRBJ2-1; CDR3aa: CASSFGGDYNEQFF; CDR3nt: TGTGCCAGCAGCTTCGGGGGGGATTACAATGAGCAGTTCTTC
abundance: many; v_gene: TRBV7-9; d_gene: TRBD2; j_gene: TRBJ2-3; CDR3aa: CASSSLQSGASTDTQYF; CDR3nt: TGTGCCAGCAGCTCCCTCCAAAGCGGGGCTAGCACAGATACGCAGTATTTT
abundance: few; v_gene: TRBV15; d_gene: .; j_gene: TRBJ2-7; CDR3aa: CATGTRQTYEQYF; CDR3nt: TGTGCCACCGGGACTCGCCAGACCTACGAGCAGTACTTC
abundance: .; v_gene: TRBV6-2/TRBV6-3; d_gene: .; j_gene: TRBJ1-1; CDR3aa: CASSTGGVEAFF; CDR3nt: TGTGCCAGCAGTACTGGGGGGGTCGAAGCTTTCTTT
abundance: once; v_gene: TRBV12-3/TRBV12-4; d_gene: .; j_gene: TRBJ2-1; CDR3aa: CASSNRFGQFF; CDR3nt: TGTGCCAGCAGCAACAGGTTTGGGCAGTTCTTC
abundance: .; v_gene: TRBV5-1; d_gene: .; j_gene: TRBJ2-3; CDR3aa: CASSLPTSPSTDTQYF; CDR3nt: TGCGCCAGCAGCTTGCCAACTAGCCCTAGCACAGATACGCAGTATTTT
abundance: few; v_gene: TRBV5-5; d_gene: .; j_gene: TRBJ2-7; CDR3aa: CASSQFGAASQKYEQYF; CDR3nt: TGTGCCAGCAGTCAATTCGGGGCAGCCTCGCAGAAATACGAGCAGTACTTC
abundance: few; v_gene: TRBV5-6; d_gene: .; j_gene: TRBJ2-2; CDR3aa: CASSLINTGELFF; CDR3nt: TGTGCCAGCAGCTTGATAAACACCGGGGAGCTGTTTTTT
abundance: few; v_gene: TRBV5-1; d_gene: TRBD1; j_gene: TRBJ2-2; CDR3aa: CASSSTPPGTGDTGELFF; CDR3nt: TGCGCCAGCAGCTCAACTCCCCCCGGGACAGGGGATACCGGGGAGCTGTTTTTT
abundance: few; v_gene: TRBV6-1; d_gene: .; j_gene: TRBJ2-1; CDR3aa: CASSSRGGNNEQFF; CDR3nt: TGTGCCAGCAGTAGCAGGGGAGGTAACAATGAGCAGTTCTTC
abundance: many; v_gene: TRBV20-1; d_gene: .; j_gene: TRBJ2-3; CDR3aa: CSARDFQRADTQYF; CDR3nt: TGCAGTGCTAGAGATTTTCAGAGGGCAGATACGCAGTATTTT
abundance: many; v_gene: TRBV12-3/TRBV12-4; d_gene: .; j_gene: TRBJ1-2; CDR3aa: CASSLTHRGYTF; CDR3nt: TGTGCCAGCAGTTTGACCCATCGGGGCTACACCTTC
abundance: .; v_gene: TRBV3-1; d_gene: .; j_gene: TRBJ2-1; CDR3aa: CASSQEGQARGNEQFF; CDR3nt: TGTGCCAGCAGCCAAGAAGGCCAGGCAAGGGGCAATGAGCAGTTCTTC
abundance: few; v_gene: TRBV15; d_gene: .; j_gene: TRBJ1-2; CDR3aa: CATSRDWTVGPYGYTF; CDR3nt: TGTGCCACCAGCAGAGATTGGACAGTTGGCCCCTATGGCTACACCTTC
abundance: few; v_gene: TRBV6-1; d_gene: TRBD1; j_gene: TRBJ1-4; CDR3aa: CASRTGGSTNEKLFF; CDR3nt: TGTGCCAGCAGAACAGGGGGCTCAACTAATGAAAAACTGTTTTTT
abundance: many; v_gene: TRBV12-3/TRBV12-4; d_gene: .; j_gene: TRBJ1-5; CDR3aa: CASSLSRQPQHF; CDR3nt: TGTGCCAGCAGTTTGTCTAGACAGCCCCAGCATTTT
abundance: few; v_gene: TRBV7-8; d_gene: TRBD1; j_gene: TRBJ1-2; CDR3aa: CASSDLRDSYGYTF; CDR3nt: TGTGCCAGCAGCGACCTCCGGGACAGCTATGGCTACACCTTC
abundance: .; v_gene: TRBV6-5; d_gene: TRBD2; j_gene: TRBJ2-4; CDR3aa: CASSYSGSGDSKNIQYF; CDR3nt: TGTGCCAGCAGTTACTCAGGTAGCGGGGACTCCAAAAACATTCAGTACTTC
abundance: many; v_gene: TRBV5-5; d_gene: TRBD1; j_gene: TRBJ1-1; CDR3aa: CASSGRDRGEAFF; CDR3nt: TGTGCCAGCAGCGGAAGGGACAGGGGTGAAGCTTTCTTT
abundance: many; v_gene: TRBV3-1; d_gene: .; j_gene: TRBJ1-5; CDR3aa: CASSLGGVQPQHF; CDR3nt: TGTGCCAGCAGCCTCGGGGGCGTTCAGCCCCAGCATTTT
abundance: .; v_gene: TRBV4-2; d_gene: TRBD2; j_gene: TRBJ2-2; CDR3aa: CASSQAGGQGSGELFF; CDR3nt: TGTGCCAGCAGCCAAGCGGGGGGGCAGGGGTCCGGGGAGCTGTTTTTT
abundance: .; v_gene: TRBV7-9; d_gene: TRBD1; j_gene: TRBJ2-1; CDR3aa: CASSYIDRGGNEQFF; CDR3nt: TGTGCCAGCAGCTACATCGACAGGGGAGGCAATGAGCAGTTCTTC
abundance: .; v_gene: TRBV7-9; d_gene: TRBD1; j_gene: TRBJ1-2; CDR3aa: CASSFWTGGSTGAYTF; CDR3nt: TGTGCCAGCAGCTTCTGGACAGGAGGATCGACCGGCGCCTACACCTTC
abundance: .; v_gene: TRBV10-2; d_gene: TRBD2; j_gene: TRBJ2-7; CDR3aa: CASSSPGLAVEQYF; CDR3nt: TGCGCCAGCAGTTCGCCGGGACTAGCGGTCGAGCAGTACTTC
abundance: many; v_gene: TRBV5-1; d_gene: .; j_gene: TRBJ2-1; CDR3aa: CASSLGDGRGSIYNEQFF; CDR3nt: TGCGCCAGCAGCTTGGGGGATGGAAGGGGGAGTATCTATAATGAGCAGTTCTTC
abundance: few; v_gene: TRBV19; d_gene: .; j_gene: TRBJ1-2; CDR3aa: CASSISGMYGYTF; CDR3nt: TGTGCCAGTAGTATCTCAGGGATGTATGGCTACACCTTC
abundance: few; v_gene: TRBV6-1; d_gene: TRBD1; j_gene: TRBJ2-7; CDR3aa: CASRVYGQGDSYEQYF; CDR3nt: TGTGCCAGCAGGGTTTACGGACAGGGAGATTCCTACGAGCAGTACTTC
abundance: .; v_gene: TRBV3-1; d_gene: .; j_gene: TRBJ2-1; CDR3aa: CASSQVTPRLLQFF; CDR3nt: TGTGCCAGCAGCCAAGTCACGCCCCGGCTCCTACAGTTCTTC
abundance: few; v_gene: TRBV20-1; d_gene: TRBD1; j_gene: TRBJ1-1; CDR3aa: CSANRDRGTEAFF; CDR3nt: TGCAGTGCTAATCGCGACAGGGGGACTGAAGCTTTCTTT
abundance: .; v_gene: TRBV20-1; d_gene: TRBD1; j_gene: TRBJ1-6; CDR3aa: CSARVGTANSPLHF; CDR3nt: TGCAGTGCTAGAGTCGGGACAGCTAATTCACCCCTCCACTTT
abundance: many; v_gene: TRBV5-1; d_gene: .; j_gene: TRBJ1-1; CDR3aa: CASSLGTEAFF; CDR3nt: TGTGCCAGCAGCTTAGGGACTGAAGCTTTCTTT
abundance: .; v_gene: TRBV19; d_gene: .; j_gene: TRBJ1-6; CDR3aa: CASSISRDIKSPLHF; CDR3nt: TGTGCCAGTAGTATTTCGCGTGACATTAAGTCACCCCTCCACTTT
abundance: few; v_gene: TRBV20-1; d_gene: .; j_gene: TRBJ2-5; CDR3aa: CSGEVWAQETQYF; CDR3nt: TGCAGTGGGGAGGTCTGGGCCCAAGAGACCCAGTACTTC
abundance: .; v_gene: TRBV29-1; d_gene: .; j_gene: TRBJ1-2; CDR3aa: CSVEWGAGGYTF; CDR3nt: TGCAGCGTTGAATGGGGCGCAGGTGGCTACACCTTC
abundance: many; v_gene: TRBV15; d_gene: .; j_gene: TRBJ1-5; CDR3aa: CATSRDPKGDQPQHF; CDR3nt: TGTGCCACCAGCAGAGATCCGAAAGGGGATCAGCCCCAGCATTTT
abundance: .; v_gene: TRBV18; d_gene: .; j_gene: TRBJ1-1; CDR3aa: CASSPGGLSEAFF; CDR3nt: TGTGCCAGCTCACCGGGGGGGCTCTCTGAAGCTTTCTTT
abundance: .; v_gene: TRBV6-1; d_gene: .; j_gene: TRBJ2-6; CDR3aa: CASWGNSGANVLTF; CDR3nt: TGTGCCAGTTGGGGGAACTCTGGGGCCAACGTCCTGACTTTC
abundance: .; v_gene: TRBV15; d_gene: TRBD2; j_gene: TRBJ2-1; CDR3aa: CATSRRVLAGGGDEQFF; CDR3nt: TGTGCCACCAGCAGAAGGGTACTAGCGGGGGGTGGCGATGAGCAGTTCTTC
abundance: few; v_gene: TRBV20-1; d_gene: .; j_gene: TRBJ1-1; CDR3aa: CMSRGGNTEAFF; CDR3nt: TGCATGTCTCGGGGAGGGAACACTGAAGCTTTCTTT
abundance: .; v_gene: TRBV20-1; d_gene: TRBD2; j_gene: TRBJ2-1; CDR3aa: CSASASGRANEQFF; CDR3nt: TGCAGTGCTAGCGCTAGCGGGAGGGCCAATGAGCAGTTCTTC
abundance: .; v_gene: TRBV12-3/TRBV12-4; d_gene: .; j_gene: TRBJ2-3; CDR3aa: CASSFGLVADTQYF; CDR3nt: TGTGCCAGCAGTTTTGGGCTGGTTGCAGATACGCAGTATTTT
abundance: .; v_gene: TRBV7-8; d_gene: .; j_gene: TRBJ1-1; CDR3aa: CASSLTAGRNTEAFF; CDR3nt: TGTGCCAGCAGTTTAACCGCCGGGAGGAACACTGAAGCTTTCTTT
abundance: .; v_gene: TRBV5-1; d_gene: .; j_gene: TRBJ2-3; CDR3aa: CASSQAYGMDTQYF; CDR3nt: TGCGCCAGCAGCCAGGCCTATGGGATGGATACGCAGTATTTT
abundance: few; v_gene: TRBV7-9; d_gene: .; j_gene: TRBJ2-7; CDR3aa: CASSLGAGKYEQYF; CDR3nt: TGTGCCAGCAGCTTAGGAGCTGGAAAATACGAGCAGTACTTC
abundance: .; v_gene: TRBV5-1; d_gene: TRBD2; j_gene: TRBJ2-3; CDR3aa: CASSYLAGEDTQYF; CDR3nt: TGCGCCAGCAGCTATCTAGCGGGAGAGGATACGCAGTATTTT
abundance: few; v_gene: TRBV6-5; d_gene: TRBD2; j_gene: TRBJ2-7; CDR3aa: CASSYSRGGPSYEQYF; CDR3nt: TGTGCCAGCAGTTACTCTCGGGGGGGCCCCTCCTACGAGCAGTACTTC
abundance: few; v_gene: TRBV7-9; d_gene: TRBD1; j_gene: TRBJ1-6; CDR3aa: CASTTGTGNSPLHF; CDR3nt: TGTGCCAGCACGACCGGGACAGGGAATTCACCCCTCCACTTT
abundance: .; v_gene: TRBV19; d_gene: .; j_gene: TRBJ2-7; CDR3aa: CASRSSVDYEQYF; CDR3nt: TGTGCCAGTAGGAGCTCGGTTGATTACGAGCAGTACTTC
abundance: few; v_gene: TRBV7-8; d_gene: TRBD2; j_gene: TRBJ2-3; CDR3aa: CASSLGPRLAVGTQYF; CDR3nt: TGTGCCAGCAGCTTAGGCCCGAGACTAGCGGTGGGTACGCAGTATTTT
abundance: .; v_gene: TRBV5-1; d_gene: TRBD2; j_gene: TRBJ2-3; CDR3aa: CASSLGTSGSVATDTQYF; CDR3nt: TGCGCCAGCAGCTTAGGGACTAGCGGGAGTGTGGCCACAGATACGCAGTATTTT
abundance: .; v_gene: TRBV5-1; d_gene: TRBD2; j_gene: TRBJ2-3; CDR3aa: CASSLFGAGSTDTQYF; CDR3nt: TGCGCCAGCAGCTTGTTTGGAGCGGGAAGCACAGATACGCAGTATTTT
abundance: few; v_gene: TRBV12-3/TRBV12-4; d_gene: TRBD2; j_gene: TRBJ2-5; CDR3aa: CASSPGTSGGQETQYF; CDR3nt: TGTGCCAGCAGTCCCGGGACTAGCGGGGGCCAAGAGACCCAGTACTTC
abundance: .; v_gene: TRBV20-1; d_gene: .; j_gene: TRBJ2-1; CDR3aa: CSAKLPRSAHNEQFF; CDR3nt: TGCAGTGCCAAACTCCCGAGGAGCGCCCACAATGAGCAGTTCTTC
abundance: few; v_gene: TRBV20-1; d_gene: TRBD2; j_gene: TRBJ2-2; CDR3aa: CSARDSQLAGWGTGELFF; CDR3nt: TGCAGTGCTAGAGATAGTCAACTAGCGGGGTGGGGGACCGGGGAGCTGTTTTTT
abundance: many; v_gene: TRBV3-1; d_gene: .; j_gene: TRBJ2-3; CDR3aa: CASSRGGTDTQYF; CDR3nt: TGTGCCAGCAGCCGAGGCGGGACAGATACGCAGTATTTT
abundance: .; v_gene: TRBV4-3; d_gene: .; j_gene: TRBJ1-2; CDR3aa: CASSQELTPLYGYTF; CDR3nt: TGCGCCAGCAGCCAAGAATTGACCCCCCTCTATGGCTACACCTTC
abundance: few; v_gene: TRBV2; d_gene: TRBD2; j_gene: TRBJ2-1; CDR3aa: CASSMGLAAHQTQFF; CDR3nt: TGTGCCAGCAGCATGGGACTAGCGGCTCACCAAACGCAGTTCTTC
abundance: few; v_gene: TRBV20-1; d_gene: .; j_gene: TRBJ2-5; CDR3aa: CSARHTPRGETQYF; CDR3nt: TGCAGTGCTAGACACACGCCACGGGGAGAGACCCAGTACTTC
abundance: .; v_gene: TRBV11-1; d_gene: TRBD2; j_gene: TRBJ2-7; CDR3aa: CASSLDGGRIYEQYF; CDR3nt: TGTGCCAGCAGCTTAGACGGGGGGAGGATCTACGAGCAGTACTTC